The clone carrying this T cell receptor (beta chain) was seen more than once but under ten times. In the original processing: Using reference gene primer amplification, nucleated cell counts were estimated. Produced via immunoSEQ multiplex PCR; TCRdb's table is partial and in-frame only. V and J calls and clone size follow that table, whereas D and trimming were derived from the DNA. The repertoire holds some 220,000 clones, with about 86% as singletons. The sample comes from a study of blood T cell repertoires in COVID-19. Trimming removed 5 bases at V and 7 bases at J, with 12 bases between. This CDR3 spans 13 amino acids. CDR1 is MNHEY, CDR2 SMNVEV, per germline (reference sequence).

Sequences were obtained from peripheral blood. This receptor was obtained from a woman in her sixties with acute or convalescent COVID-19. The chain combines TRBV27 with TRBJ1-5; tentative D call: TRBD1 (5 bases). CDR3 DNA sequence: TGTGCCAGCAGTGGAGGGGTTGGGCAGCCCCAGCATTTT. This sequence encodes CASSGGVGQPQHF.